Below are 23 T cell receptor beta chains sequenced from a single sample in a study (TCRdb year 2016). The library was built by means of RT-PCR. The sequencer listed for this sample is Illumina MiSeq. Using fastp trimming at Q25 and MiXCR clonotype assembly, TCRdb reanalyzed the public sequencing data and kept in-frame beta chains. Rows are unified per CDR3 protein, each entry keeping the most common DNA and genes. The sample records more than 600,000 distinct CDR3 sequences, more than 13% of which are singletons. 3.6% of the sample rests with the top ten. What was sequenced was memory CD4+ T cells from blood. These receptors were taken from a female donor in good health, serving as a healthy control.

This clonotype was counted many times. V is TRBV6-1 and J is TRBJ2-1, with TRBD1 matching over 7 bases. The length of the CDR3 is 16 residues. Unmatched junction bases numbered 4, after V lost 0 bases and J lost 2 bases. The V gene's germline CDR1 is MNHNS and CDR2 SASEGT. The CDR3 sequence is CASSEARQGPYNEQFF. The CDR3 DNA follows: TGTGCCAGCAGTGAAGCCCGACAGGGACCCTACAATGAGCAGTTCTTC.

Details on this clonotype: Given a much more abundant clone one base away, this may be a read error. This chain joins TRBV12-3 or TRBV12-4 and TRBJ1-1, with D tentatively TRBD1 (5 bases). The CDR3 length is 16 residues. Trimming removed 3 bases at V and 1 base at J, with 15 bases between. The CDR3 DNA is TGTGCCAGCAGTTTGGCTGATGGCAGGGCGAACACTGAAGCTTTCTTT. Translated, it gives CASSLADGRANTEAFF.

This clonotype was found a few times. V gene TRBV7-2 combines with J gene TRBJ2-1; TRBD2 matches at 10 bases. Germline CDR1 reads SGHTA; CDR2 reads FQGNSA. The length of the CDR3 is 15 residues. V dropped 0 bases and J dropped 8; count of bases not matched to a gene: 4. CDR3 coding DNA: TGTGCCAGCAGCTTAGCAGCGGGAGGGCTAGATGAGCAGTTCTTC. This codes for CASSLAAGGLDEQFF.

The J gene is TRBJ2-7, the V gene TRBV27, with D possibly matching TRBD1 (5 bases). This CDR3 contains 17 residues. Germline loops: CDR1 MNHEY, CDR2 SMNVEV (reference sequence). The ends were cut back, 2 bases at V and 3 bases at J, with 20 bases in the middle. Written as DNA, the CDR3 is TGTGCCAGCAGTTTAGATTCTATAGGGGTGGGCGGCTACGAGCAGTACTTC. It specifies CASSLDSIGVGGYEQYF.

V gene TRBV7-7 combines with J gene TRBJ2-1; no reliable D call. V lost 8 bases, J lost 5 bases, and 13 bases lay in between. The CDR3 has 13 amino acids. Looked up from germline, CDR1 is SSHAT and CDR2 is FNYEAQ (reference sequence). For the CDR3, the DNA is TGTGCCAGCGGCGAAAATAGCAACAATGAGCAGTTCTTC. Protein: CASGENSNNEQFF.

Only a few counts were recorded for this clonotype. This chain connects TRBV20-1 to TRBJ1-2; no definite D call. The V gene lost 4 bases and the J gene lost 3 bases, with 9 bases spanning the gap. Germline V gives CDR1 DFQATT, CDR2 SNEGSKA (reference sequence). The CDR3 sequence is 12 residues long. The DNA of the CDR3 is TGCAGTGCTAACAAGGACGACTATGGCTACACCTTC. Amino acid sequence: CSANKDDYGYTF.

This clonotype was seen only a few times. The chain uses TRBV7-2 and TRBJ2-7; D may be TRBD2 (5 bases). V was trimmed by 4 bases and J by 0 bases, leaving 13 bases between them. This CDR3 is 15 amino acids long. Germline-derived CDR1 and CDR2 are SGHTA and FQGNSA. CDR3 residues: CASSSAAGPSYEQYF. The CDR3 nucleotides read TGTGCCAGCAGCTCCGCCGCGGGCCCCTCCTACGAGCAGTACTTC. Full variable domain (outside the CDR3, taken from reference TRBV7-2 and TRBJ2-7): GAGVSQSPSNKVTEKGKDVELRCDPISGHTALYWYRQSLGQGLEFLIYFQGNSAPDKSGLPSDRFSAERTGGSVSTLTIQRTQQEDSAVYLCASSSAAGPSYEQYFGPGTRLTVT.

This clonotype was detected many times. V gene TRBV20-1 combines with J gene TRBJ2-7; weak D call: TRBD2 (6 bases). The germline gives CDR1 DFQATT, CDR2 SNEGSKA (reference sequence). V gave up 3 bases and J gave up 5 bases, with 14 bases separating them. This CDR3 region has 13 residues. CDR3: CSASGRVFHEQYF. The DNA for the CDR3 is TGCAGTGCTAGCGGGAGAGTATTCCACGAGCAGTACTTC.

In this sample, this clonotype turned up a few times. The V gene is TRBV10-2, the J gene TRBJ2-5, with D uncertain. CDR1 is WSHSY and CDR2 is SAAADI in the germline V gene. This CDR3 region has 13 residues. Trimming removed 3 bases from V and 7 bases from J, with 12 bases in between. CDR3 amino acids: CASSEDLRRTQYF. In DNA form, the CDR3 reads TGCGCCAGCAGTGAAGATCTGAGACGGACCCAGTACTTC.

This clonotype occurred many times. This chain links TRBV25-1 with TRBJ2-5; D may be TRBD2 (5 bases). Trimming removed 2 bases from V and 4 bases from J, with 11 bases in between. Per germline, CDR1 MGHDK and CDR2 SYGVNS. The CDR3 runs 14 residues. DNA of the CDR3: TGTGCCAGCAGTGAAGAGGGCCCGGGAGAGACCCAGTACTTC. This encodes CASSEEGPGETQYF. The variable domain in full, with the rest retrieved from reference TRBV25-1 and TRBJ2-5, is EADIYQTPRYLVIGTGKKITLECSQTMGHDKMYWYQQDPGMELHLIHYSYGVNSTEKGDLSSESTVSRIRTEHFPLTLESARPSHTSQYLCASSEEGPGETQYFGPGTRLLVL.

This sequence joins TRBV30 and TRBJ2-7; 7 bases are a match to TRBD1. Germline CDR1 GTSNPN, CDR2 SVGIG (reference sequence). This CDR3 has 14 residues. The trim removed 3 bases at V and 3 bases at J, leaving 8 bases unmatched. The CDR3 sequence: CAWRWKGADYEQYF. The DNA for the CDR3 is TGTGCCTGGAGGTGGAAGGGGGCGGACTACGAGCAGTACTTC. The variable domain in full, with the rest retrieved from reference TRBV30 and TRBJ2-7, is SQTIHQWPATLVQPVGSPLSLECTVEGTSNPNLYWYRQAAGRGLQLLFYSVGIGQISSEVPQNLSASRPQDRQFILSSKKLLLSDSGFYLCAWRWKGADYEQYFGPGTRLTVT.

This clonotype was counted at least ten times. The V gene is TRBV20-1, the J gene TRBJ1-5; 11 nucleotides line up with TRBD1. Germline V lookup: CDR1 DFQATT, CDR2 SNEGSKA (reference sequence). The CDR3 length is 15 residues. V trimming: 3 bases; J trimming: 1 base; junction bases outside the gene matches: 2. This CDR3 reads CSASRTGGSNQPQHF. In DNA form, the CDR3 reads TGCAGTGCTAGTCGGACAGGGGGCAGCAATCAGCCCCAGCATTTT.

This clonotype occurred a few times. The chain couples TRBV5-1 to TRBJ2-3, with 9 bases lining up with TRBD2. The CDR3 extends over 15 amino acids. V trimming: 1 base; J trimming: 3 bases; junction bases outside the gene matches: 3. Germline V CDR1 and CDR2: SGHRS, YFSETQ. The CDR3 DNA reads as TGCGCCAGCAGCTTGAGCGGGAGGTTGACAGATACGCAGTATTTT. Its protein is CASSLSGRLTDTQYF.

The chain employs TRBV6-1 and TRBJ2-3; TRBD1 agrees at 7 bases. CDR1 is MNHNS and CDR2 is SASEGT in the germline V gene. J was trimmed by 5 bases and V by 2 bases; bases with no gene match: 13. The CDR3 contains 17 residues. The CDR3 protein is CASSERSGRGLGDTQYF. The CDR3 coding sequence is TGTGCCAGCAGTGAAAGGTCGGGAAGGGGGCTTGGAGATACGCAGTATTTT.

This clonotype was counted a few times. The chain carries TRBV10-3 and TRBJ1-6; D is perhaps TRBD1 (5 bases). The CDR3 length is 13 residues. Germline V lookup: CDR1 ENHRY, CDR2 SYGVKD. V lost 10 bases and J lost 5, with 12 bases in between. The CDR3 here is CATRGPNNSPLHF. In DNA, the CDR3 is TGTGCCACCCGGGGCCCAAATAATTCACCCCTCCACTTT.

The chain combines TRBV20-1 with TRBJ2-1, with 8 bases that match TRBD1. Germline V gene data show CDR1 as DFQATT and CDR2 as SNEGSKA (reference sequence). With V trimmed by 0 bases and J by 2 bases, 6 bases remained unmatched. The CDR3 contains 16 residues. The CDR3 here is CSARDMRTGTYNEQFF. The CDR3 bases are TGCAGTGCTAGAGATATGCGGACAGGGACCTACAATGAGCAGTTCTTC.

The chain employs TRBV20-1 and TRBJ1-5; D is uncertain. The V gene's germline CDR1 is DFQATT and CDR2 SNEGSKA (reference sequence). The CDR3 sequence is 14 residues long. V shed 2 bases and J shed 2 bases, with 10 bases lying between them. CDR3 residues: CSARPHGGNQPQHF. The CDR3, as DNA: TGCAGTGCTAGACCCCACGGGGGCAATCAGCCCCAGCATTTT.

This clonotype was detected only a few times. The chain carries TRBV4-3 and TRBJ1-2; TRBD1 aligns across 9 bases. CDR1 and CDR2 (germline): LGHNA, YSLEER. V was clipped by 2 bases and J by 7 bases; unmatched bases: 8. The CDR3 totals 15 residues. The CDR3 coding sequence is TGCGCCAGCAGCCAACCGGGACAGGGTACGGCTGGCTACACCTTC. This sequence encodes CASSQPGQGTAGYTF.

This clonotype was seen ten or more times. This rearrangement joins TRBV28 to TRBJ2-7; 10 bases align to TRBD2. The CDR3 runs to 14 residues. The germline CDR1 and CDR2 sequences are MDHEN and SYDVKM. After removal of 6 bases from V and 4 bases from J, the junction contained 6 bases not matched to a gene. The DNA of the CDR3 is TGTGCCAGCAGGGGGGGGACTAGCGCGTACGAGCAGTACTTC. Translation: CASRGGTSAYEQYF.

This clonotype was counted only a few times. The genes are TRBV7-2 and TRBJ1-2; the D gene is possibly TRBD1 (6 bases). V lost 3 bases and J lost 7, with 12 bases in between. CDR1 and CDR2 from the germline V gene are SGHTA and FQGNSA. The CDR3 totals 13 residues. Written as DNA, the CDR3 is TGTGCCAGCAGCTTTACAGGGTCATTTGGCTACACCTTC. Its translation is CASSFTGSFGYTF.

This clonotype came up many times. V usage is TRBV5-1 and J usage is TRBJ2-5, with 12 bases that match TRBD2. J lost 1 base, V lost 4 bases, and 5 bases had no gene match. Germline V gives CDR1 SGHRS, CDR2 YFSETQ. CDR3 length equals 16 residues. The CDR3 DNA sequence: TGCGCCAGCAGCCGGGGGACTAGCGGGTTCCAAGAGACCCAGTACTTC. It yields the protein CASSRGTSGFQETQYF.

This clonotype was counted only a few times. The chain links TRBV20-1 to TRBJ1-1; tentatively, D is TRBD1 (6 bases). The CDR3 extends over 15 amino acids. Germline V gene data show CDR1 as DFQATT and CDR2 as SNEGSKA (reference sequence). V dropped 4 bases and J dropped 0 bases, with 15 bases sitting between them. The CDR3 DNA reads as TGCAGTGCTAATCCCCAGGGGCCCTTGAACACTGAAGCTTTCTTT. This gives the protein CSANPQGPLNTEAFF.

This clonotype was recorded a few times. The gene calls are TRBV6-1 and TRBJ1-6; TRBD1 aligns across 7 bases. J lost 10 bases, V lost 0 bases, and 15 bases had no gene match. The CDR3 is 18 amino acids. CDR1 is MNHNS, CDR2 SASEGT, per germline. The CDR3 is CASSEAVWSGQGDSPLHF. The CDR3 bases are TGTGCCAGCAGTGAAGCGGTTTGGTCGGGCCAGGGGGACTCACCCCTCCACTTT.